This record covers a single T cell receptor (beta chain). Through a sample-barcoded 5' primer and a J-beta primer mix, a second PCR was run for roughly 6 to 12 cycles. Each of the cDNA molecules was tagged by a template-switch adaptor with 12 random nucleotides. One entry per CDR3 protein, called by TCRdb with MiXCR from the 5' RACE reads. There are 600,000 to 1,000,000 distinct CDR3 sequences in the sample; around 25% occur only once, and approximately 3.7% lies in the top ten. This CDR3 has 16 amino acids. The germline CDR1 and CDR2 sequences are MNHEY and SVGAGI. V gave up 2 bases and J gave up 1 base; unmatched junction bases: 7. The sample comes from a study of blood T cells in healthy people across ages. Overall study context: Capturing about one barcoded beta molecule per two T cells was achieved by template switching.

The data were also submitted as part of a second study, on T cells of mothers and their children. That source notes: Whether related or unrelated, pairs show similar shaping of TCR recombination output by thymic selection.

The receptor was derived from a boy between 10 and 17 years old in good health. Material: blood. The chain has TRBV6-5 and TRBJ1-2; TRBD1 matches at 7 bases. The CDR3 sequence is CASSYGDRTLNYGYTF. DNA for the CDR3: TGTGCCAGCAGTTACGGGGACAGAACTCTTAACTATGGCTACACCTTC.